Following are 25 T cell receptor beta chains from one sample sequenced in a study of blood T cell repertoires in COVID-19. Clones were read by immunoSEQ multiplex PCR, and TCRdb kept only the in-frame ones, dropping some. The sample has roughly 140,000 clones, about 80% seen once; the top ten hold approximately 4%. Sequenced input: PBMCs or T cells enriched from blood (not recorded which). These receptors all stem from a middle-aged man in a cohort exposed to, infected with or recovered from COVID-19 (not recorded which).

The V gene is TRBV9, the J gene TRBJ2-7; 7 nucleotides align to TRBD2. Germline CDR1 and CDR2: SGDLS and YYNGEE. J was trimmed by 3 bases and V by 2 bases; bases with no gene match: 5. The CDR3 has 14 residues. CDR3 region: CASSVGDYGYEQYF. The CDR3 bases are TGTGCCAGCAGCGTGGGGGACTATGGCTACGAGCAGTACTTC.

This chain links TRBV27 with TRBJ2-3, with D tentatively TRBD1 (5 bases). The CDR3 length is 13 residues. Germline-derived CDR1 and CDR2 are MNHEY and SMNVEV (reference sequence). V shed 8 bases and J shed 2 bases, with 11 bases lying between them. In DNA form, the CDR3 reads TGTGCCAGCGTATCAGGGTTCACAGATACGCAGTATTTT. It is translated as CASVSGFTDTQYF.

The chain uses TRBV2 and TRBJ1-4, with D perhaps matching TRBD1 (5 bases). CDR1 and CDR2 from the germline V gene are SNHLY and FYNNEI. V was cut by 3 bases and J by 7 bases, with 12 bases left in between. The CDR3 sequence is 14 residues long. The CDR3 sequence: CASSERQTSEKLFF. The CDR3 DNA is TGTGCCAGCAGTGAGAGACAGACCTCTGAAAAACTGTTTTTT.

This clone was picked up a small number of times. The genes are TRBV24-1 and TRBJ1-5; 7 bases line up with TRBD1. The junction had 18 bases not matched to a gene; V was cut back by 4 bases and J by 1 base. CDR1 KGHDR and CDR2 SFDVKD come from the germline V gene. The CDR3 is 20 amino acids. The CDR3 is CATSDLDRIGDIGSNQPQHF. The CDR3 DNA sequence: TGTGCCACCAGTGACCTGGACAGGATTGGCGATATAGGGAGCAATCAGCCCCAGCATTTT.

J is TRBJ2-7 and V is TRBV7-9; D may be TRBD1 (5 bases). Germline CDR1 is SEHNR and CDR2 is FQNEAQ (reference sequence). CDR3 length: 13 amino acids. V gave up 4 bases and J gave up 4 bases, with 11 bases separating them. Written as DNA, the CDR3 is TGTGCCAGCAGCTACTCGACAGAATACGAGCAGTACTTC. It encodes CASSYSTEYEQYF.

The CDR3 coding sequence is TGTGCCAGCAGTACCCCGGGGGATAACTCCTACGAGCAGTACTTC. It yields the protein CASSTPGDNSYEQYF. The chain has TRBV28 and TRBJ2-7, with TRBD2 as a possible D gene (6 bases). Trimming shortened V by 5 bases and J by 0 bases, and 14 bases separated the two germline ends. Germline CDR1 reads MDHEN; CDR2 reads SYDVKM. CDR3 length: 15 residues.

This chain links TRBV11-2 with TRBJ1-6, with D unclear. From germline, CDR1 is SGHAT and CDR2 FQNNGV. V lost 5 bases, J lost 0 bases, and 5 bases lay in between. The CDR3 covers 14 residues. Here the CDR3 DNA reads TGTGCCAGCAGCACAAACTCCTATAATTCACCCCTCCACTTT. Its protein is CASSTNSYNSPLHF.

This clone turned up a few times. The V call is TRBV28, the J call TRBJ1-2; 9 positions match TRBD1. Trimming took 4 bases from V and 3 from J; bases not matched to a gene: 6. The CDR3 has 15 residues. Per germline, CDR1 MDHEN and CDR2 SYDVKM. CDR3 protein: CASSSPTGGHYGYTF. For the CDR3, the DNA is TGTGCCAGCAGTTCGCCGACAGGGGGGCACTATGGCTACACCTTC.

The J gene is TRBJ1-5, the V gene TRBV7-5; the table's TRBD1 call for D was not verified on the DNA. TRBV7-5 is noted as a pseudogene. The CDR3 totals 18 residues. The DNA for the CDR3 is TGTGTCAGAAGGCCCGGAGCCTTAGGGGCCAAGGGCAATCAGCCCCAGCATTTT. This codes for CVRRPGALGAKGNQPQHF.

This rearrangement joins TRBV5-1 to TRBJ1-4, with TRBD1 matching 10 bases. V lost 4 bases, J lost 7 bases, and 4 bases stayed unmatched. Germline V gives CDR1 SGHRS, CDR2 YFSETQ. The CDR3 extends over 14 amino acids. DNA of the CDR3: TGCGCCAGCAGCCCGACAGGGGGCCTTGAAAAACTGTTTTTT. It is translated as CASSPTGGLEKLFF.

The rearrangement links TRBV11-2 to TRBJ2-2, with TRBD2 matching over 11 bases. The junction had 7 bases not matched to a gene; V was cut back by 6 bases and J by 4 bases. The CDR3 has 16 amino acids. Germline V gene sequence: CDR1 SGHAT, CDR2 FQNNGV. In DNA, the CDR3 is TGTGCCAGCAGTTATAGCGGGAGGGCCTTCACCGGGGAGCTGTTTTTT. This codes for CASSYSGRAFTGELFF.

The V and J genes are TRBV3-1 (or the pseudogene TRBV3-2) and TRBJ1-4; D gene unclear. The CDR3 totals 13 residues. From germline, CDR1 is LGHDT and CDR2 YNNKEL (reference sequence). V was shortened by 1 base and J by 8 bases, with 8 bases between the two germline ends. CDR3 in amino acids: CASSQVPREKLFF. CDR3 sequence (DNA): TGTGCCAGCAGCCAAGTCCCTAGAGAAAAACTGTTTTTT.

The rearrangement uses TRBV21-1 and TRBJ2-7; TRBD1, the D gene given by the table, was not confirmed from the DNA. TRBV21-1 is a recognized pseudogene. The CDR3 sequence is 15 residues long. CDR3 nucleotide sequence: TGTGCCAGCAGCAAAGAGAGCAGGGGCGATGTCGAGCAGTACTTC. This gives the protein CASSKESRGDVEQYF.

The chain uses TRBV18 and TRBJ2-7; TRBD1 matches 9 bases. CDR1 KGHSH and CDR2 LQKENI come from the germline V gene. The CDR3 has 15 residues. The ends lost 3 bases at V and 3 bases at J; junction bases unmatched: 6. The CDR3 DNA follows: TGTGCCAGCTCACCGGGACAGGGTTTAGTCTACGAGCAGTACTTC. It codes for CASSPGQGLVYEQYF.

CDR3 in amino acids: CASSLAGGTPRGDEQFF. CDR3 in DNA: TGTGCCAGCAGTTTAGCCGGGGGGACTCCAAGGGGCGATGAGCAGTTCTTC. This sequence joins TRBV27 and TRBJ2-1, with 7 bases fitting TRBD2. Germline-derived CDR1 and CDR2 are MNHEY and SMNVEV (reference sequence). This CDR3 is 17 amino acids long. The V gene end was trimmed by 2 bases and the J gene end by 8 bases; junction bases not matched to a gene: 15.

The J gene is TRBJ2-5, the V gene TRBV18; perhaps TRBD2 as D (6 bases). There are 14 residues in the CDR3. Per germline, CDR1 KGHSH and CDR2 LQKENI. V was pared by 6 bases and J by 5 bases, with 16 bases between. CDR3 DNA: TGTGCCAGCTCCCCGGAACTGGCGGGGGAGACCCAGTACTTC. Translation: CASSPELAGETQYF.

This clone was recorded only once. In DNA, the CDR3 is TGCGCCAGCAGCCAAGAGGATAGCGGGGGTTACAATGAGCAGTTCTTC. This translates into CASSQEDSGGYNEQFF. The V and J genes are TRBV4-3 and TRBJ2-1, with 9 bases identical to TRBD2. There are 16 residues in the CDR3. Germline V lookup: CDR1 LGHNA, CDR2 YSLEER. Losses at the gene ends were 0 bases for V and 4 bases for J; bases not matched to a gene: 4.

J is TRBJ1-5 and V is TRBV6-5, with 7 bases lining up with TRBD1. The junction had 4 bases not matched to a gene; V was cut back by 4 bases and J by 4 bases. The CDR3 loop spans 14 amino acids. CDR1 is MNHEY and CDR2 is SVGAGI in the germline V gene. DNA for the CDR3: TGTGCCAGCAGTTCCGGGACAGCAAATCAGCCCCAGCATTTT. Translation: CASSSGTANQPQHF.

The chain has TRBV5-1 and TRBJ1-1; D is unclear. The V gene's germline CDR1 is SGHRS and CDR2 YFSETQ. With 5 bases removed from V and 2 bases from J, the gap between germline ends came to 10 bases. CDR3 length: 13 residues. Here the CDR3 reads CASREIGNTEAFF. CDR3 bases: TGCGCCAGCAGGGAGATCGGAAACACTGAAGCTTTCTTT.

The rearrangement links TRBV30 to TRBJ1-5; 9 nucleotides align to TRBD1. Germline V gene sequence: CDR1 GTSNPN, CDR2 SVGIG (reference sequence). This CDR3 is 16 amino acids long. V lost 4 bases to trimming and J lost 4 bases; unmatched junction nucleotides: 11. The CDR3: CAWTYPGTGPNQPQHF. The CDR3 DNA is TGTGCCTGGACCTACCCCGGGACAGGGCCGAATCAGCCCCAGCATTTT.

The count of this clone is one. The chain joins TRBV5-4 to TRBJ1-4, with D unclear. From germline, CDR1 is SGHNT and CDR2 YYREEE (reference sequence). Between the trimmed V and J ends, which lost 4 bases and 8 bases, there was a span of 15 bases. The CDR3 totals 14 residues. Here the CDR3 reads CASSQTVHREKLFF. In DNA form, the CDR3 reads TGTGCCAGCAGCCAAACAGTTCATCGGGAAAAACTGTTTTTT.

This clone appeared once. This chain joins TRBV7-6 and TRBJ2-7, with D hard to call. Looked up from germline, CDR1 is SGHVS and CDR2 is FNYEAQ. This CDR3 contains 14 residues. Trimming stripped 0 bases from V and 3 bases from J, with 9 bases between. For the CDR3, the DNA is TGTGCCAGCAGCTTAGCTAGTTCGGTCTACGAGCAGTACTTC. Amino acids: CASSLASSVYEQYF.

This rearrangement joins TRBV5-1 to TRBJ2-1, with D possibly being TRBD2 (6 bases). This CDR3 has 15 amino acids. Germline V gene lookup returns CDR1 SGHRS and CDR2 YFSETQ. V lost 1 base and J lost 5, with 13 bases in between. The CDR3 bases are TGCGCCAGCAGCTTGCCAGCGGGTCCCAACAATGAGCAGTTCTTC. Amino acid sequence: CASSLPAGPNNEQFF.

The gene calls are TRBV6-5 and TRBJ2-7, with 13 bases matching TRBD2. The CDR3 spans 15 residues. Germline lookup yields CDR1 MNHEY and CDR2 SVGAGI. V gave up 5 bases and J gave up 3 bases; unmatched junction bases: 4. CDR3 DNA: TGTGCCAGCAGTCGGACTAGCGGGAGAAACTACGAGCAGTACTTC. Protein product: CASSRTSGRNYEQYF.

The CDR3: CASPGELTNEKLFF. DNA of the CDR3: TGTGCCAGCCCGGGGGAACTTACTAATGAAAAACTGTTTTTT. The J gene is TRBJ1-4, the V gene TRBV5-4; a possible D gene is TRBD1 (5 bases). The CDR3 loop spans 14 amino acids. V was clipped by 7 bases and J by 2 bases, with 12 bases between them. Germline CDR1 is SGHNT and CDR2 is YYREEE (reference sequence).